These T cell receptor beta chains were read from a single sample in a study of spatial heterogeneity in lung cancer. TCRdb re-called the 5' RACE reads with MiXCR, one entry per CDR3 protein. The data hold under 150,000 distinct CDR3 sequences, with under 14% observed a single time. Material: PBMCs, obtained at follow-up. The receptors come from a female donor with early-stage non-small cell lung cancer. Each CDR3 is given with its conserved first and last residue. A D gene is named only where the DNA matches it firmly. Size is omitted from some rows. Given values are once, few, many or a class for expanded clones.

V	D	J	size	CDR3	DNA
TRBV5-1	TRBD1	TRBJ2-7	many	CASSRGQDDSEQYF	TGCGCCAGCAGCAGGGGACAGGACGACTCCGAGCAGTACTTC
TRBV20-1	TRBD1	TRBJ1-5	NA	CSATGQRQGQSYSNQPQHF	TGCAGTGCTACGGGACAGAGACAGGGGCAGTCCTATAGCAATCAGCCCCAGCATTTT
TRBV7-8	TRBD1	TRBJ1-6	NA	CASSSQGLTDSPLHF	TGTGCCAGCAGCTCACAGGGGTTGACGGATTCACCCCTCCACTTT
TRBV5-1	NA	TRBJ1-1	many	CASSVTLNTEAFF	TGCGCCAGCAGCGTAACATTGAACACTGAAGCTTTCTTT
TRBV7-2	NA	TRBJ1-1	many	CATSWDTEAFF	TGTGCCACCTCATGGGACACTGAAGCTTTCTTT
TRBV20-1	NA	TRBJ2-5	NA	CSANSDRRLETQYF	TGCAGTGCTAATTCCGACAGGAGGCTTGAGACCCAGTACTTC
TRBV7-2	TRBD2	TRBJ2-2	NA	CASSLISGSRGTGELFF	TGTGCCAGCAGCCTAATTAGCGGGAGTCGGGGGACCGGGGAGCTGTTTTTT
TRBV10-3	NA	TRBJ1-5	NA	CAISAQDNQPQHF	TGTGCCATCAGTGCCCAGGACAATCAGCCCCAGCATTTT
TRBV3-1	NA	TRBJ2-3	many	CASSQSGTDTQYF	TGTGCCAGCAGCCAATCAGGCACAGATACGCAGTATTTT
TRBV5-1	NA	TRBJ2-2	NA	CASSPGQTTNTGELFF	TGCGCCAGCAGCCCCGGACAGACGACGAACACCGGGGAGCTGTTTTTT
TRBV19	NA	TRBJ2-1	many	CASSTQLYNEQFF	TGTGCCAGTAGTACCCAACTATACAATGAGCAGTTCTTC
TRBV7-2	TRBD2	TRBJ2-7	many	CASSSYRTSGSLRGEQYF	TGTGCCAGCAGCTCCTATCGGACTAGCGGGAGTTTGCGCGGCGAGCAGTACTTC
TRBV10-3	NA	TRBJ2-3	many	CATTTSGSDTQYF	TGTGCCACGACGACTAGTGGGTCAGATACGCAGTATTTT
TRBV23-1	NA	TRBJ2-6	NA	CASSQRTVPSSGANVLTF	TGCGCCAGCAGTCAACGGACAGTACCGAGCTCTGGGGCCAACGTCCTGACTTTC
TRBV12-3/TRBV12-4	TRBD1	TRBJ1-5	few	CASTIQGANQPQHF	TGTGCCAGCACCATTCAGGGGGCGAATCAGCCCCAGCATTTT
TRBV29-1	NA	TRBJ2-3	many	CSVEVGNTDTQYF	TGCAGCGTTGAAGTTGGGAACACAGATACGCAGTATTTT
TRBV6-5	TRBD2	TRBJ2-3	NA	CASSYWEGDTQYF	TGTGCCAGCAGTTACTGGGAGGGAGATACGCAGTATTTT
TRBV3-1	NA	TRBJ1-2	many	CASSDRFYGYTF	TGTGCCAGCAGCGACAGATTCTATGGCTACACCTTC
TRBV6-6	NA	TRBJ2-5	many	CASSYGKETQYF	TGTGCCAGCAGTTACGGGAAAGAGACCCAGTACTTC
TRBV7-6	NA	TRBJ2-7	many	CASSSRRRGERAYEQYF	TGTGCCAGCAGCTCCCGGCGAAGAGGGGAGAGGGCCTACGAGCAGTACTTC
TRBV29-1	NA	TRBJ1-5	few	CSVAETENQPQHF	TGCAGCGTTGCGGAGACGGAGAATCAGCCCCAGCATTTT
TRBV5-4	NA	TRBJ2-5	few	CASSLALGAAEETQYF	TGTGCCAGCAGCTTGGCCCTGGGTGCGGCAGAAGAGACCCAGTACTTC
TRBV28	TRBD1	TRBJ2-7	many	CASSNTGASSYEQYF	TGTGCCAGCAGCAACACAGGGGCTAGCTCCTACGAGCAGTACTTC
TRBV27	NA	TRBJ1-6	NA	CASSLWRNSSPLHF	TGTGCCAGCAGTTTATGGCGTAATTCGTCACCCCTCCACTTT
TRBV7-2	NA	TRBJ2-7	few	CASSLVDTYEQYF	TGTGCCAGCAGCTTAGTTGACACCTACGAGCAGTACTTC
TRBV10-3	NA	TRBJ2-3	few	CAISPGTRSTSTDTQYF	TGTGCCATCAGTCCCGGGACTCGATCGACTAGCACAGATACGCAGTATTTT
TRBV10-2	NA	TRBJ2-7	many	CASSPTYEQYF	TGCGCCAGCAGTCCTACTTACGAGCAGTACTTC
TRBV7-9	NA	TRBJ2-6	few	CASSLISGAVVSGANVLTF	TGTGCCAGCAGCTTAATTTCGGGAGCGGTAGTATCTGGGGCCAACGTCCTGACTTTC
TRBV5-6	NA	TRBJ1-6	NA	CASSLAATDPLHF	TGTGCCAGCAGCTTGGCCGCGACAGATCCCCTCCACTTT
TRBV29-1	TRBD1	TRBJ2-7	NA	CSVPGQGIYEQYF	TGCAGCGTACCCGGACAGGGAATTTACGAGCAGTACTTC
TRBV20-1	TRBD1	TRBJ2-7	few	CSAPRPTGWYEQYF	TGCAGTGCCCCGAGGCCGACAGGGTGGTACGAGCAGTACTTC
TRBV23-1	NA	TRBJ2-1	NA	CASSQFGSSYNEQFF	TGCGCCAGCAGTCAATTCGGGAGCTCCTACAATGAGCAGTTCTTC
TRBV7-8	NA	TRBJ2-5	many	CASSERRDSYQETQYF	TGTGCCAGCAGCGAACGCCGGGATTCGTACCAAGAGACCCAGTACTTC
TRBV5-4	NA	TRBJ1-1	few	CASSQQRTKDTEAFF	TGTGCCAGCAGCCAACAGAGGACGAAGGACACTGAAGCTTTCTTT
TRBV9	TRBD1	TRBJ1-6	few	CASSVTGGRDSPLHF	TGTGCCAGCAGCGTGACAGGGGGCAGGGATTCACCCCTCCACTTT
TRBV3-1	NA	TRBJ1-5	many	CASSQGGSNQPQHF	TGTGCCAGCAGCCAAGGGGGTAGCAATCAGCCCCAGCATTTT
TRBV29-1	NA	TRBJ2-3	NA	CSVDLEWGTDTQYF	TGCAGCGTTGACTTGGAGTGGGGCACAGATACGCAGTATTTT
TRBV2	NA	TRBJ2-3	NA	CASSEGQVTDTQYF	TGTGCCAGCAGTGAAGGGCAGGTGACAGATACGCAGTATTTT
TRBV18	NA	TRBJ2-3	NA	CASSPTKLDTQYF	TGTGCCAGCTCACCAACTAAGCTTGATACGCAGTATTTT
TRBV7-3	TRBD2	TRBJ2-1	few	CASSLPGLVNEQFF	TGTGCCAGCAGCCTCCCCGGACTAGTTAATGAGCAGTTCTTC
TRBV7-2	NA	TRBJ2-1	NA	CASSLGGTGYNEQFF	TGTGCCAGCAGCTTAGGAGGAACAGGTTACAATGAGCAGTTCTTC
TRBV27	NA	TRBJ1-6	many	CASSLMGDNSPLHF	TGTGCCAGCAGTTTAATGGGAGATAATTCACCCCTCCACTTT
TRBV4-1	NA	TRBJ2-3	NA	CASSQAGWGARDTQYF	TGCGCCAGCAGCCAAGCAGGGTGGGGGGCTAGAGATACGCAGTATTTT
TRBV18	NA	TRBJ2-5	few	CASSPPSGKETQYF	TGTGCCAGCTCACCCCCCAGTGGAAAAGAGACCCAGTACTTC
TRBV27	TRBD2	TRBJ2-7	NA	CVSKLAGGNEQYF	TGTGTCAGCAAATTAGCGGGAGGCAACGAGCAGTACTTC